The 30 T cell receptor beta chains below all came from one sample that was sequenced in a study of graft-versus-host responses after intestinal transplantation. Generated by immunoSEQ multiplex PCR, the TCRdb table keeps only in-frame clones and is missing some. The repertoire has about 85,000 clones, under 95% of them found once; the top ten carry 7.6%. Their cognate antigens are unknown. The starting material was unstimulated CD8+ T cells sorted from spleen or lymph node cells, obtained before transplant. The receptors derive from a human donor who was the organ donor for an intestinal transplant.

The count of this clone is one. CDR3 amino acids: CASSLSRTDIQETQYF. CDR3 nucleotide sequence: TGTGCCAGCAGTTTATCGAGGACGGACATACAAGAGACCCAGTACTTC. The chain couples TRBV27 to TRBJ2-5, with a weak D call TRBD1 (5 bases). CDR3 length: 16 amino acids. Trimming took off 0 bases at V and 2 bases at J, with 13 bases between the two ends. Germline loops: CDR1 MNHEY, CDR2 SMNVEV (reference sequence).

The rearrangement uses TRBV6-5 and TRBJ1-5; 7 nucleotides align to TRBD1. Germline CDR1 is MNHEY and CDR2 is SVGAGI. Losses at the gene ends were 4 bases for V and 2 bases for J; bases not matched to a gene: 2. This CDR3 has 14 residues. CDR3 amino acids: CASSLGQGNQPQHF. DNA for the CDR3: TGTGCCAGCAGTTTAGGACAGGGCAATCAGCCCCAGCATTTT.

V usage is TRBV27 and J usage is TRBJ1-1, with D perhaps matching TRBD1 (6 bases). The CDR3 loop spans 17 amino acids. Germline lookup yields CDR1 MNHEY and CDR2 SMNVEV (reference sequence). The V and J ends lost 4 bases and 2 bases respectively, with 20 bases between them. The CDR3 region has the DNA TGTGCCAGCAGTTGGCCCGGGGGGCGAGAGTTTAACACTGAAGCTTTCTTT. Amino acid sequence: CASSWPGGREFNTEAFF.

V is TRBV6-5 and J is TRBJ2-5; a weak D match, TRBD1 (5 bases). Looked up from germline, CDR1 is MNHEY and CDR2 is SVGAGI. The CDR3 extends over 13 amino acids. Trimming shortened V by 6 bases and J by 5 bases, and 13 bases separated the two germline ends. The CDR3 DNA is TGTGCCAGCAGGACGGACATGAGGGAGACCCAGTACTTC. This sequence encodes CASRTDMRETQYF.

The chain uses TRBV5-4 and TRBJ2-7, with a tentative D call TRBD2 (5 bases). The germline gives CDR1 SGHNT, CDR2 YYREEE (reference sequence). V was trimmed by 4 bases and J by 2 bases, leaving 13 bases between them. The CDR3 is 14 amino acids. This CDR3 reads CASSIYDGAYEQYF. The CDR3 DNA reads TGTGCCAGCAGCATCTACGACGGGGCCTACGAGCAGTACTTC.

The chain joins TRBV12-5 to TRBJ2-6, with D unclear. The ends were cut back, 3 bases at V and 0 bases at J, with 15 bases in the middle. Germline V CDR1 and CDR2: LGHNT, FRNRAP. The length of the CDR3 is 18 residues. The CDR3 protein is CASGFQTLHLSGANVLTF. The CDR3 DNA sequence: TGTGCTAGTGGTTTTCAAACGTTACACCTCTCTGGGGCCAACGTCCTGACTTTC.

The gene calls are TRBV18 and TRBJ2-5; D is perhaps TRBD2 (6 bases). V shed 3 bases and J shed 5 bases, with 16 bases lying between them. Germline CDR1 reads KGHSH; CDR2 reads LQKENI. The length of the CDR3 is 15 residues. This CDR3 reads CASSPFPGARETQYF. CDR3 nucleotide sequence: TGTGCCAGCTCACCTTTTCCGGGAGCTCGGGAGACCCAGTACTTC. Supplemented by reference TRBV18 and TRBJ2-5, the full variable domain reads NAGVMQNPRHLVRRRGQEARLRCSPMKGHSHVYWYRQLPEEGLKFMVYLQKENIIDESGMPKERFSAEFPKEGPSILRIQQVVRGDSAAYFCASSPFPGARETQYFGPGTRLLVL.

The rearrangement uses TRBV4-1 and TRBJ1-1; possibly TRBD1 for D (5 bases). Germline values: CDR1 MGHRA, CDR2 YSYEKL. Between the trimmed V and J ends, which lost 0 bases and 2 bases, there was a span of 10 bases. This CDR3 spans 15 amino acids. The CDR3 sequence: CASSQDRGDNTEAFF. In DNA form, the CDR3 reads TGCGCCAGCAGCCAAGATCGGGGGGATAACACTGAAGCTTTCTTT.

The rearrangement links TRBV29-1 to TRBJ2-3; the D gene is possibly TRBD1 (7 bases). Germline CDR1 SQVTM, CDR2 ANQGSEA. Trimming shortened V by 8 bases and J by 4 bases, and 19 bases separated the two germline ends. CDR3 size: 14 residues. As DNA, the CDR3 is TGCAGCTCCTCCCAGGGGGGATTAGCAGATACGCAGTATTTT. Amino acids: CSSSQGGLADTQYF.

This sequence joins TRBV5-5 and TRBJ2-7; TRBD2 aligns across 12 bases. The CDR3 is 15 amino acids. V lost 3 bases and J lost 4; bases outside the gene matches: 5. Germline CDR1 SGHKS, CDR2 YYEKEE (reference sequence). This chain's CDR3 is CASSYWTSGAYEQYF. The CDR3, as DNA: TGTGCCAGCAGCTATTGGACTAGCGGGGCTTACGAGCAGTACTTC.

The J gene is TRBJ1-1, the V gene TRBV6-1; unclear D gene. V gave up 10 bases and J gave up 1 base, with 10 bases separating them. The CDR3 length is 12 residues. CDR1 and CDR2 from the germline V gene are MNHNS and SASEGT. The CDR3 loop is CAILTSNTEAFF. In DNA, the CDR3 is TGTGCCATCCTAACTTCGAACACTGAAGCTTTCTTT.

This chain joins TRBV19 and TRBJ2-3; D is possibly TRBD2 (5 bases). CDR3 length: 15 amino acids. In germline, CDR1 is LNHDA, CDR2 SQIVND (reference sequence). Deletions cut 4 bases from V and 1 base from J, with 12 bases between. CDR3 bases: TGTGCCAGTAGTACTCCGGGGTACGGCACAGATACGCAGTATTTT. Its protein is CASSTPGYGTDTQYF.

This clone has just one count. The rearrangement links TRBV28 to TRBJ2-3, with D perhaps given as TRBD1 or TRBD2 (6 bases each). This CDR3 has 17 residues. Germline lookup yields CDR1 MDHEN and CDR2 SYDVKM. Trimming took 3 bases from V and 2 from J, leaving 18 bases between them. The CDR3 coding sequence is TGTGCCAGCAGTTTTCGGGGGCCGGGAGACTCCACAGATACGCAGTATTTT. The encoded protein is CASSFRGPGDSTDTQYF.

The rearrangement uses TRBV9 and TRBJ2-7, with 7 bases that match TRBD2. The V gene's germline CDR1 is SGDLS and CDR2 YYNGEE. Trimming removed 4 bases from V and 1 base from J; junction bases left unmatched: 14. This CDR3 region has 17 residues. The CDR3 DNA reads TGTGCCAGCAGCATAGACGGTAACGGGAGGCCATCCTACGAGCAGTACTTC. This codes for CASSIDGNGRPSYEQYF.

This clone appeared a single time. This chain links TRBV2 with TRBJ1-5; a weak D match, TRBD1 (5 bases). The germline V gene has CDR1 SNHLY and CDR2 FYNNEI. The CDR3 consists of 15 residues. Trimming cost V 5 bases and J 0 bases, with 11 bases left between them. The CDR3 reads CASSTGADSNQPQHF. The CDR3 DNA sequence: TGTGCCAGCAGTACCGGGGCCGATAGCAATCAGCCCCAGCATTTT.

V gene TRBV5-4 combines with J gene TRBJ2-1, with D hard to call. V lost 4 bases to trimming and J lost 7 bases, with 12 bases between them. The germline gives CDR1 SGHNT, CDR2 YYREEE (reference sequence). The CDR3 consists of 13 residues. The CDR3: CASSRPMANEQFF. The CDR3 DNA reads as TGTGCCAGCAGCCGGCCGATGGCGAATGAGCAGTTCTTC.

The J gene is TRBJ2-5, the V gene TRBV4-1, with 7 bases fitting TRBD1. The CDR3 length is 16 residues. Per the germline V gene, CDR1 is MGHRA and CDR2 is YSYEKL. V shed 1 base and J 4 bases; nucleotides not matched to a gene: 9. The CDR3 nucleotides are TGCGCCAGCAGCCAAGCTACAGGGGCCTTCGGAGAGACCCAGTACTTC. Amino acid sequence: CASSQATGAFGETQYF.

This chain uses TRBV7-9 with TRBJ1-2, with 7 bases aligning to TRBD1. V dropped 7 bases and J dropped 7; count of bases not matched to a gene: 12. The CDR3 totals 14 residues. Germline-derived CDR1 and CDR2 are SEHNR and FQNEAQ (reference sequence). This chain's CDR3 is CASTGFDRASGYTF. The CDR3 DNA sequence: TGTGCCAGCACCGGGTTTGACAGGGCTTCTGGCTACACCTTC. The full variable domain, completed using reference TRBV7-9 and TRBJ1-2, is DTGVSQNPRHKITKRGQNVTFRCDPISEHNRLYWYRQTLGQGPEFLTYFQNEAQLEKSRLLSDRFSAERPKGSFSTLEIQRTEQGDSAMYLCASTGFDRASGYTFGSGTRLTVV.

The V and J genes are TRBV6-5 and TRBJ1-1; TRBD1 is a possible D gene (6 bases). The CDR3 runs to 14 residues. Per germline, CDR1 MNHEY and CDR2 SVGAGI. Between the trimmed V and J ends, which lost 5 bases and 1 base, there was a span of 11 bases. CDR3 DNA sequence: TGTGCCAGCAGTACAGGGCGGGCGAACACTGAAGCTTTCTTT. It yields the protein CASSTGRANTEAFF.

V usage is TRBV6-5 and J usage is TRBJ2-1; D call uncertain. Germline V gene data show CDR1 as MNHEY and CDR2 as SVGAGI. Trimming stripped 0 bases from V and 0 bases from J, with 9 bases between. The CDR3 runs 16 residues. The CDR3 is CASSYSKLSSYNEQFF. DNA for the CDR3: TGTGCCAGCAGTTACTCGAAACTGAGCTCCTACAATGAGCAGTTCTTC.

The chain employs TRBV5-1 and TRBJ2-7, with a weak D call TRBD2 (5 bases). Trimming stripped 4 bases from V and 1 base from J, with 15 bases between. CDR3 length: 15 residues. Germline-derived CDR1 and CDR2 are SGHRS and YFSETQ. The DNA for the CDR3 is TGCGCCAGCAGCCCCCCTTTGGGAGATTCCTACGAGCAGTACTTC. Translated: CASSPPLGDSYEQYF.

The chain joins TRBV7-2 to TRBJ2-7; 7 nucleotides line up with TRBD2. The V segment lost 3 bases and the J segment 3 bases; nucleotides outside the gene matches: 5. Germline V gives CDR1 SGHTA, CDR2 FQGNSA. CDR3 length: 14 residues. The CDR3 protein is CASSFGGSGYEQYF. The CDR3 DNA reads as TGTGCCAGCAGCTTCGGGGGGTCCGGCTACGAGCAGTACTTC.

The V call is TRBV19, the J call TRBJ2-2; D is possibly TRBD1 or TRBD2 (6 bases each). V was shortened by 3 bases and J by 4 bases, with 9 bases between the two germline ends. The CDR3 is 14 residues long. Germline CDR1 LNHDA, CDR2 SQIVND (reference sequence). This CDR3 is CASSIEGGTGELFF. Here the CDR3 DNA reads TGTGCCAGTAGTATCGAGGGGGGCACCGGGGAGCTGTTTTTT.

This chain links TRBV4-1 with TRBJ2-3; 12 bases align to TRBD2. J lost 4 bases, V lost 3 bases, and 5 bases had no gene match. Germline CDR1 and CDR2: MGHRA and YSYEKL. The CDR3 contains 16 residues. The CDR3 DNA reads TGCGCCAGCAGCCACCTACTAGCGGGGGGATCAGATACGCAGTATTTT. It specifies CASSHLLAGGSDTQYF.

The CDR3 sequence is CASSSTGYPTDEQFF. The CDR3 nucleotides read TGCGCCAGCAGCTCGACGGGCTACCCGACGGATGAGCAGTTCTTC. The chain carries TRBV5-1 and TRBJ2-1, with D unresolved. The length of the CDR3 is 15 residues. The germline V gene encodes CDR1 SGHRS and CDR2 YFSETQ. Trimming left V 3 bases short and J 8 bases short, with 18 bases between.

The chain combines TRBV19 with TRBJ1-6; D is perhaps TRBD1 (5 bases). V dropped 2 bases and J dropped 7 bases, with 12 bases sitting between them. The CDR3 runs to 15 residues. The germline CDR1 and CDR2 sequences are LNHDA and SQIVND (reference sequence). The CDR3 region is CASSITGTANSPLHF. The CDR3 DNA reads TGTGCCAGTAGTATAACCGGGACTGCGAATTCACCCCTCCACTTT.

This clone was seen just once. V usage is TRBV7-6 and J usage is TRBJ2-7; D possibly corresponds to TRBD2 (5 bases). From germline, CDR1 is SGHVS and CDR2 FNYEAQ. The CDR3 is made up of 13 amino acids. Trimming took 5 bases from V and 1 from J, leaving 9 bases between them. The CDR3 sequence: CASSPRGSYEQYF. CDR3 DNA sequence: TGTGCCAGCAGCCCCCGCGGGTCCTACGAGCAGTACTTC.

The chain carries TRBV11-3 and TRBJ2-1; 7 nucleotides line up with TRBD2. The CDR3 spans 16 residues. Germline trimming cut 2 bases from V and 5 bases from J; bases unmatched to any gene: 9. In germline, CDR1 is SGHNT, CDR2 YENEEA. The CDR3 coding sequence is TGTGCCAGCAGCTTACTCCTAGCGGCGGGGGACAATGAGCAGTTCTTC. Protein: CASSLLLAAGDNEQFF.

CDR3 in amino acids: CASSLGRSYEQYF. The CDR3 coding sequence is TGTGCCAGCAGTTTAGGCCGCTCCTACGAGCAGTACTTC. J is TRBJ2-7 and V is TRBV6-5; no clear D gene. This CDR3 is built from 13 residues. The germline CDR1 and CDR2 sequences are MNHEY and SVGAGI. Trimming cost V 4 bases and J 0 bases, with 7 bases left between them.

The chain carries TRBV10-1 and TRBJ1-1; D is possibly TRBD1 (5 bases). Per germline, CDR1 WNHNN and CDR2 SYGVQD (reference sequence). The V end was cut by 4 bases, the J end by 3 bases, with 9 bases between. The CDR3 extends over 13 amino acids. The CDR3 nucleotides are TGCGCCAGCAGTGCGGACATCCACACTGAAGCTTTCTTT. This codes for CASSADIHTEAFF.